The following is a TCR beta chain sequence with its context. Unique molecular identifiers were built into the TCRbeta library. Using its own MiXCR run on the PCR reads, TCRdb lists one record per CDR3 protein. Here the sample spans 250,000 to 350,000 distinct CDR3 sequences, roughly 9.5% being singletons. The data stem from a study of T-cell reconstitution after alpha-beta-depleted transplantation in children. The specimen was PBMCs from the stem cell graft donor, collected from the stem cell graft. This TCR derives from a human donor who donated a stem cell graft to a child with SCID.

CDR3 in DNA: TGTGCCAGCAGACGGACAGCTAACTATGGCTACACCTTC. Translating gives CASRRTANYGYTF. This chain connects TRBV7-2 to TRBJ1-2, with D maybe TRBD1 (6 bases). V was cut by 6 bases and J by 0 bases, with 8 bases left in between. This CDR3 region has 13 residues. Per germline, CDR1 SGHTA and CDR2 FQGNSA.